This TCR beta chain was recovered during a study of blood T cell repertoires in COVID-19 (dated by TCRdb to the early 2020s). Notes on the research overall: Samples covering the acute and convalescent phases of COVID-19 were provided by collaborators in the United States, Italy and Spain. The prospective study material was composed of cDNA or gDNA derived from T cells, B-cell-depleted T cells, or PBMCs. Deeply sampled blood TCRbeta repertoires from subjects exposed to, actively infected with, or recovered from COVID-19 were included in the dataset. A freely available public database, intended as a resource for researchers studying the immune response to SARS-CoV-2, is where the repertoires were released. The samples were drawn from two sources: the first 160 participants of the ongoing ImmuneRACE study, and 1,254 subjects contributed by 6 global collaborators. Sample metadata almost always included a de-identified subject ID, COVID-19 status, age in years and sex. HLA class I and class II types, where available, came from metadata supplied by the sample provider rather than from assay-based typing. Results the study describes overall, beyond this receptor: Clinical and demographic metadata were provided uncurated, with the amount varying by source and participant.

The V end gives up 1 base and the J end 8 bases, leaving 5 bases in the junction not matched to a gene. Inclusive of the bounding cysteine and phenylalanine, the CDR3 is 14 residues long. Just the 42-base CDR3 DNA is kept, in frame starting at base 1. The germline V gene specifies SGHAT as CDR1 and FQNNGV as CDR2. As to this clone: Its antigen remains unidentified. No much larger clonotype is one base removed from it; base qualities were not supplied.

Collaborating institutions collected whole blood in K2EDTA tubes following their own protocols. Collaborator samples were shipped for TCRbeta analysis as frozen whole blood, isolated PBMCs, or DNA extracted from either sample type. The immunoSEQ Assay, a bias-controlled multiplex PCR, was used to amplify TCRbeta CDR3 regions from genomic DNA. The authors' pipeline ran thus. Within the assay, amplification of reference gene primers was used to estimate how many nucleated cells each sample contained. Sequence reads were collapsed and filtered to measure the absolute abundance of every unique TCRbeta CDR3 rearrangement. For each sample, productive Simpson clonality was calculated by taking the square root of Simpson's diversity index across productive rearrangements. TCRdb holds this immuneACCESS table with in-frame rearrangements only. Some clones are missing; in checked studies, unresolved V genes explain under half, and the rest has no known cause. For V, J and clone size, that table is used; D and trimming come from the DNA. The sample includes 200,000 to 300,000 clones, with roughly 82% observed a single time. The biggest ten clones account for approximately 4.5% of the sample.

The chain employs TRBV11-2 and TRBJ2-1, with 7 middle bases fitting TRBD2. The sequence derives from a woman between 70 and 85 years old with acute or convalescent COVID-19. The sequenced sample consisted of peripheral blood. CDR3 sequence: CASSLAGGIDEQFF. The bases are TGTGCCAGCAGCTTAGCGGGGGGAATAGATGAGCAGTTCTTC.